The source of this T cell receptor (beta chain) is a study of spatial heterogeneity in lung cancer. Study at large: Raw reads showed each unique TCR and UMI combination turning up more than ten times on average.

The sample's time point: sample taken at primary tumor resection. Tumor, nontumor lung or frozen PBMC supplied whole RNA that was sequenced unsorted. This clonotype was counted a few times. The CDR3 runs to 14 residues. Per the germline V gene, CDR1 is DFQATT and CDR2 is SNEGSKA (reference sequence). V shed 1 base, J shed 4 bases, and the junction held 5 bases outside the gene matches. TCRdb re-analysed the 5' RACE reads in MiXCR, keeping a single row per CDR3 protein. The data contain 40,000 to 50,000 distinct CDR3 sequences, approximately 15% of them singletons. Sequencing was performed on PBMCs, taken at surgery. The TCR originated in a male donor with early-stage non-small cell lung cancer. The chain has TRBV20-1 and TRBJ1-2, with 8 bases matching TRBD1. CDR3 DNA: TGCAGTGCTAGAGCCCGGCAGGGGGCCTATGGCTACACCTTC. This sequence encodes CSARARQGAYGYTF.